This T cell receptor (beta chain) was sequenced in a study of T-cell memory formation after mild COVID-19. As for this clonotype: No antigen is known for it.

The study's findings and limits: Some clones that responded turned up in pre-infection memory, which suggests that cross-reactive memory joined in.

One entry per CDR3 protein results from TCRdb running MiXCR on the 5' RACE reads. Of under 200,000 distinct CDR3 sequences in the sample, 25% to 40% are singletons; the top ten hold around 11%. The CDR3 runs to 14 residues. V was cut by 4 bases and J by 5 bases, with 15 bases left in between. Looked up from germline, CDR1 is SGHRS and CDR2 is YFSETQ. V gene TRBV5-1 combines with J gene TRBJ1-2; tentatively, D is TRBD1 (5 bases). The source material was PBMCs or a T cell subset sorted from them (not recorded which). The TCR originated in an adult woman who had mild COVID-19 (a few samples of this study predate the infection). Cell type and time point are not known. The CDR3 protein is CASSPRDGVYGYTF. In DNA, the CDR3 is TGCGCCAGCAGCCCCCGGGACGGAGTATATGGCTACACCTTC.